A selection of T cell receptor beta chains follows, all from one sample in a study of cytomegalovirus exposure and HLA in healthy donors. The assay was immunoSEQ multiplex PCR, and TCRdb's table has in-frame clones only and misses some. Found here are approximately 180,000 clones, about four fifths of them singletons; the top ten hold 1.5% to 2%. Sequencing was performed on PBMCs. Receptors were obtained from a young woman in good health and CMV-seronegative. Each CDR3 is given with its conserved first and last residue. D genes are given only for firm matches. Rows may omit the clone size; those that give it use once, few, many or a size class.

cdr3_length: 14
clone_size: -
j_call: TRBJ1-1
v_call: TRBV11-2
d_call: TRBD1
cdr3_aa: CATKGDRGRTEAFF
cdr3_nt: TGTGCCACCAAGGGGGACAGGGGTCGAACTGAAGCTTTCTTT

cdr3_length: 14
clone_size: -
j_call: TRBJ1-2
v_call: TRBV28
d_call: TRBD1
cdr3_aa: CASSTPGTVYGYTF
cdr3_nt: TGTGCCAGCAGTACCCCCGGGACAGTCTATGGCTACACCTTC

cdr3_length: 14
clone_size: -
j_call: TRBJ2-5
v_call: TRBV5-5
d_call: -
cdr3_aa: CASSQERRWETQYF
cdr3_nt: TGTGCCAGCAGCCAAGAGCGGAGGTGGGAGACCCAGTACTTC

cdr3_length: 15
clone_size: -
j_call: TRBJ1-2
v_call: TRBV4-3
d_call: TRBD1
cdr3_aa: CASSRTGGVSYGYTF
cdr3_nt: TGCGCCAGCAGCCGAACAGGGGGCGTGAGTTATGGCTACACCTTC

cdr3_length: 17
clone_size: -
j_call: TRBJ2-1
v_call: TRBV18
d_call: -
cdr3_aa: CASSPPSRRGSEDEQFF
cdr3_nt: TGTGCCAGCTCACCCCCTTCCCGACGGGGAAGCGAGGATGAGCAGTTCTTC

cdr3_length: 13
clone_size: few
j_call: TRBJ1-1
v_call: TRBV6-6
d_call: -
cdr3_aa: CASSYPGTTEAFF
cdr3_nt: TGTGCCAGCAGTTATCCTGGGACAACTGAAGCTTTCTTT

cdr3_length: 14
clone_size: -
j_call: TRBJ1-2
v_call: TRBV25-1
d_call: -
cdr3_aa: CASSEYRGEGGYTF
cdr3_nt: TGTGCCAGCAGTGAATATCGGGGGGAAGGCGGCTACACCTTC

cdr3_length: 16
clone_size: -
j_call: TRBJ2-5
v_call: TRBV6-5
d_call: TRBD2
cdr3_aa: CASSYSRREGQETQYF
cdr3_nt: TGTGCCAGCAGTTACTCGAGGCGGGAGGGGCAAGAGACCCAGTACTTC

cdr3_length: 15
clone_size: -
j_call: TRBJ2-5
v_call: TRBV7-2
d_call: TRBD1
cdr3_aa: CASSQTTGAGGTQYF
cdr3_nt: TGTGCCAGCAGCCAAACGACAGGGGCCGGGGGGACCCAGTACTTC

cdr3_length: 13
clone_size: -
j_call: TRBJ1-3
v_call: TRBV27
d_call: -
cdr3_aa: CASSFRGGNTIYF
cdr3_nt: TGTGCCAGCAGTTTTAGGGGAGGAAACACCATATATTTT

cdr3_length: 13
clone_size: -
j_call: TRBJ2-1
v_call: TRBV27
d_call: -
cdr3_aa: CASSQPGDNEQFF
cdr3_nt: TGTGCCAGCAGCCAACCCGGAGACAATGAGCAGTTCTTC

cdr3_length: 13
clone_size: -
j_call: TRBJ1-6
v_call: TRBV10-3
d_call: TRBD1
cdr3_aa: CAGRQGPYSPLHF
cdr3_nt: TGTGCCGGACGACAGGGGCCCTATTCACCCCTCCACTTT

cdr3_length: 19
clone_size: once
j_call: TRBJ2-7
v_call: TRBV30
d_call: TRBD2
cdr3_aa: CAWTQQQLAGGSSSYEQYF
cdr3_nt: TGTGCCTGGACGCAGCAACAACTAGCGGGAGGATCAAGCTCCTACGAGCAGTACTTC

cdr3_length: 14
clone_size: -
j_call: TRBJ1-2
v_call: TRBV5-4
d_call: TRBD1
cdr3_aa: CASSLENRGNGYTF
cdr3_nt: TGTGCCAGCAGCTTGGAAAACAGGGGAAATGGCTACACCTTC

cdr3_length: 17
clone_size: -
j_call: TRBJ2-5
v_call: TRBV28
d_call: TRBD2
cdr3_aa: CASSLGRGTSGQETQYF
cdr3_nt: TGTGCCAGCAGTTTAGGGCGAGGGACTAGCGGACAAGAGACCCAGTACTTC

cdr3_length: 15
clone_size: -
j_call: TRBJ1-1
v_call: TRBV5-4
d_call: -
cdr3_aa: CASSRFGGMNTEAFF
cdr3_nt: TGTGCCAGCAGCCGGTTTGGGGGCATGAACACTGAAGCTTTCTTT

cdr3_length: 16
clone_size: -
j_call: TRBJ2-3
v_call: TRBV27
d_call: -
cdr3_aa: CASSLSLGVSADTQYF
cdr3_nt: TGTGCCAGCAGTTTATCGCTCGGGGTTTCCGCCGATACGCAGTATTTT

cdr3_length: 13
clone_size: -
j_call: TRBJ2-7
v_call: TRBV28
d_call: -
cdr3_aa: CAAGKKAGYEQYF
cdr3_nt: TGTGCCGCGGGAAAGAAGGCTGGATACGAGCAGTACTTC

cdr3_length: 14
clone_size: -
j_call: TRBJ1-2
v_call: TRBV21-1
d_call: -
cdr3_aa: CASSPQGFNYGYTF
cdr3_nt: TGTGCCAGCAGTCCTCAGGGGTTTAACTATGGCTACACCTTC

cdr3_length: 16
clone_size: -
j_call: TRBJ2-1
v_call: TRBV28
d_call: TRBD2
cdr3_aa: CASSFPIAGESNEQFF
cdr3_nt: TGTGCCAGCAGTTTCCCAATAGCGGGAGAAAGCAATGAGCAGTTCTTC

cdr3_length: 10
clone_size: -
j_call: TRBJ2-7
v_call: TRBV2
d_call: -
cdr3_aa: CASSLSEQYF
cdr3_nt: TGTGCCAGCAGTCTCAGCGAGCAGTACTTC

cdr3_length: 14
clone_size: -
j_call: TRBJ1-1
v_call: TRBV19
d_call: -
cdr3_aa: CASSINNRNTEAFF
cdr3_nt: TGTGCCAGTAGTATAAATAACAGAAACACTGAAGCTTTCTTT

cdr3_length: 18
clone_size: -
j_call: TRBJ2-3
v_call: TRBV10-1
d_call: TRBD2
cdr3_aa: CASSVGLAGGYPADTQYF
cdr3_nt: TGCGCCAGCAGTGTTGGCCTAGCGGGGGGTTACCCCGCTGATACGCAGTATTTT

cdr3_length: 14
clone_size: once
j_call: TRBJ1-4
v_call: TRBV30
d_call: -
cdr3_aa: CAWTQFRAGGKLFF
cdr3_nt: TGTGCCTGGACCCAATTCCGGGCGGGGGGAAAACTGTTTTTT

cdr3_length: 15
clone_size: -
j_call: TRBJ1-3
v_call: TRBV5-4
d_call: -
cdr3_aa: CASSIPTGSGNTIYF
cdr3_nt: TGTGCCAGCAGCATTCCGACAGGCTCTGGAAACACCATATATTTT

cdr3_length: 16
clone_size: -
j_call: TRBJ2-5
v_call: TRBV10-2
d_call: -
cdr3_aa: CASSGGTSIPQETQYF
cdr3_nt: TGCGCCAGCAGTGGCGGCACATCGATACCGCAAGAGACCCAGTACTTC

cdr3_length: 13
clone_size: -
j_call: TRBJ1-1
v_call: TRBV30
d_call: -
cdr3_aa: CAWSVPGENEAFF
cdr3_nt: TGTGCCTGGAGTGTACCAGGGGAAAATGAAGCTTTCTTT

cdr3_length: 14
clone_size: -
j_call: TRBJ1-1
v_call: TRBV25-1
d_call: -
cdr3_aa: CASSANSENTEAFF
cdr3_nt: TGTGCCAGCAGTGCCAATAGCGAGAACACTGAAGCTTTCTTT

cdr3_length: 14
clone_size: few
j_call: TRBJ1-2
v_call: TRBV28
d_call: -
cdr3_aa: CASSLKGLPNGYTF
cdr3_nt: TGTGCCAGCAGTTTAAAGGGGCTCCCTAATGGCTACACCTTC